Described below is a single T cell receptor beta chain sequence and its context. Its antigen is currently unknown. The entry originates in a study of shared clonotypes between healthy human individuals. For each subset, genomic DNA was distributed in equal portions over several immunoSEQ plates. Method: immunoSEQ multiplex PCR; TCRdb's copy keeps in-frame clones and lacks some. The sample records roughly 810,000 clones, 90% to 97% being singletons. The V segment lost 4 bases and the J segment 3 bases; nucleotides outside the gene matches: 5. Looked up from germline, CDR1 is SEHNR and CDR2 is FQNEAQ (reference sequence). The CDR3 is 14 residues long. The study, taken as a whole, reports: Generally, naive subsets came out with larger estimated richness than memory subsets.

Naive CD8 cells lacked CD45RO and underwent positive selection for CCR7, leaving out terminally differentiated effector memory CD45RA+ cells. This sequence joins TRBV7-9 and TRBJ1-2, with 7 bases aligning to TRBD1. The sequence was obtained from a man aged 25 to 40 in good health. Sequenced material: naive CD8+ T cells sorted from blood. CDR3 amino acids: CASSSGQVHYGYTF. The CDR3 nucleotides are TGTGCCAGCAGCTCCGGACAGGTTCACTATGGCTACACCTTC.